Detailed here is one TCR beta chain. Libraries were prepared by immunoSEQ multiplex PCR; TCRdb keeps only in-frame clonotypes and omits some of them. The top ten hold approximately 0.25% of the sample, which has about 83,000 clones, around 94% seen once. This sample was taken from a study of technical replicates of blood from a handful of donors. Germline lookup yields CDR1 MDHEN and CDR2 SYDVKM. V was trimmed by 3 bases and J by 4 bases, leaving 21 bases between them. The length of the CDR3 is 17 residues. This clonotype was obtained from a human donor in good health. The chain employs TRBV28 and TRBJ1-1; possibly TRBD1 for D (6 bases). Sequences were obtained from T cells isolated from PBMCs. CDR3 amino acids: CASSFLSLQGSGTEAFF. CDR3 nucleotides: TGTGCCAGCAGTTTTTTATCCCTACAGGGTTCGGGCACTGAAGCTTTCTTT.